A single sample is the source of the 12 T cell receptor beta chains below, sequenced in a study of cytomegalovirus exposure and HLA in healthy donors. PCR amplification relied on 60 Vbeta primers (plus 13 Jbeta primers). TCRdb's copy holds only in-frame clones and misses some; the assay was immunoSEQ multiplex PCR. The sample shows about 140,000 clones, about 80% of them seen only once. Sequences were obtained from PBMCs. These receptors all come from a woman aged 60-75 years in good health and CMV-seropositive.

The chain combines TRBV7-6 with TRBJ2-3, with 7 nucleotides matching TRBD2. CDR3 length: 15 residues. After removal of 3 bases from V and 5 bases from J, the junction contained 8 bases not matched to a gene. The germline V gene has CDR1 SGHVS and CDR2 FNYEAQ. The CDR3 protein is CASSLGREYRDTQYF. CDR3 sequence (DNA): TGTGCCAGCAGCTTGGGGCGGGAGTATAGAGATACGCAGTATTTT.

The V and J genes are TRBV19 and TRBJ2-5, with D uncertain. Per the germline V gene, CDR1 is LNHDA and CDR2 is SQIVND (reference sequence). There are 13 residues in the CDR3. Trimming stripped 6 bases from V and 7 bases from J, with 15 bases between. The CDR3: CASSIGSSGTQYF. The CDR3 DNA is TGTGCCAGTAGCATTGGCAGCTCGGGGACCCAGTACTTC.

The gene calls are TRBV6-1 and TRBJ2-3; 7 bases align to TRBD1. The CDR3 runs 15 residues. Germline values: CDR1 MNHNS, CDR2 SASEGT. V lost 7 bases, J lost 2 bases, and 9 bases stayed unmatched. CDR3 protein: CASIETGLATDTQYF. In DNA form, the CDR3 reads TGTGCCAGCATAGAGACAGGGTTGGCCACAGATACGCAGTATTTT.

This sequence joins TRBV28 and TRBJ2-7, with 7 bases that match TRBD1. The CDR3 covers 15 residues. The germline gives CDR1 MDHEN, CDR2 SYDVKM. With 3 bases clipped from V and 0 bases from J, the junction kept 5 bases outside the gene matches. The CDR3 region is CASSFEGASSYEQYF. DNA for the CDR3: TGTGCCAGCAGTTTCGAGGGGGCGAGCTCCTACGAGCAGTACTTC.

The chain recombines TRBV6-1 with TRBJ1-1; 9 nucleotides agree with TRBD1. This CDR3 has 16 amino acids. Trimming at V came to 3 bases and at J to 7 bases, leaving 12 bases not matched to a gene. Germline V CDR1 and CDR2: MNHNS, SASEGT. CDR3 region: CASSDLTGGEEFEAFF. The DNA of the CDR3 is TGTGCCAGCAGTGATTTAACAGGGGGCGAGGAGTTTGAAGCTTTCTTT.

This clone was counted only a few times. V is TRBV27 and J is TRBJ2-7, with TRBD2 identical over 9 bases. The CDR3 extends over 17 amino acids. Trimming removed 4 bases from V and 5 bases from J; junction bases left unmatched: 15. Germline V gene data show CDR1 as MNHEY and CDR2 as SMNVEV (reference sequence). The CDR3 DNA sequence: TGTGCCAGCAGTTACGGTCTCGGCGGGAGGGCCCGGAACGAGCAGTACTTC. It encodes CASSYGLGGRARNEQYF.

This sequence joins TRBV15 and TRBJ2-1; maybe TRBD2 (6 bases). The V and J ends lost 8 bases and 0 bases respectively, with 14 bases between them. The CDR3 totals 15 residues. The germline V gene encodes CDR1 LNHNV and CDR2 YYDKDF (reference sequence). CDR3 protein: CATALGGDSYNEQFF. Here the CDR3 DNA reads TGTGCCACCGCCCTTGGCGGGGACTCCTACAATGAGCAGTTCTTC.

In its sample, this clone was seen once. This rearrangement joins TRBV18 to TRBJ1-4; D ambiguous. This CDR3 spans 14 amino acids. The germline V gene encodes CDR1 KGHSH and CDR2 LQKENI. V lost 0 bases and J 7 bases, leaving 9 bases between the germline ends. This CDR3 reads CASSPPPSGEKLFF. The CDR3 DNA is TGTGCCAGCTCACCACCCCCCTCGGGTGAAAAACTGTTTTTT.

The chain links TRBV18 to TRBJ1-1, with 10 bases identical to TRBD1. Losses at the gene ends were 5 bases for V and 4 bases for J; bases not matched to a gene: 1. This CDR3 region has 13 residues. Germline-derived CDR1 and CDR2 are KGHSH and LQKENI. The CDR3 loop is CASSGTGVTEAFF. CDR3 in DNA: TGTGCCAGCTCAGGGACAGGGGTCACTGAAGCTTTCTTT.

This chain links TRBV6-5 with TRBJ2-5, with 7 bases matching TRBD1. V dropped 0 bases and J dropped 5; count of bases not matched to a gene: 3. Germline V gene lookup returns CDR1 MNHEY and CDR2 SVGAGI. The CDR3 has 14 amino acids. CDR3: CASSYSYRGETQYF. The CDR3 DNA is TGTGCCAGCAGTTACTCTTACAGGGGTGAGACCCAGTACTTC.

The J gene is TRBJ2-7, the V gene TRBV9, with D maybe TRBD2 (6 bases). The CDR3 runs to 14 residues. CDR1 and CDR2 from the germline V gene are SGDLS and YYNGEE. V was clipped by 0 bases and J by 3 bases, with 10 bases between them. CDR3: CASSVGGLNYEQYF. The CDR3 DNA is TGTGCCAGCAGCGTAGGGGGACTTAACTACGAGCAGTACTTC.

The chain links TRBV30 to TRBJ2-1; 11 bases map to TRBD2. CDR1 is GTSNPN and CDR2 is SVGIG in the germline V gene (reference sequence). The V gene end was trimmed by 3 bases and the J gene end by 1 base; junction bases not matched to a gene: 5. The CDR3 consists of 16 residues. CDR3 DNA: TGTGCCTGGAGGGCTAGCGGGAGGCCTTCCTACAATGAGCAGTTCTTC. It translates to CAWRASGRPSYNEQFF.